This section outlines one T cell receptor beta chain sequence together with its context. The antigen is undetermined. Amplifying from RNA transcripts, the study obtained TCR beta CDR3 regions. Scientists carried out first-round RT-PCR using HTBI primers and then a second-round multiplex PCR. One entry per CDR3 protein, called by TCRdb with MiXCR from the multiplex PCR reads. The data hold 900,000 to 1,200,000 distinct CDR3 sequences, with 35% to 40% observed a single time. The sample belongs to a study of Graves' ophthalmopathy and Graves' hyperthyroidism. The study's findings and limits: In blood appeared most of the expanded thyroid clonotypes whose frequency exceeded 0.001. Progression of ophthalmopathy was predicted by the model with around 70% sensitivity and roughly 73% specificity.

Newly diagnosed hyperthyroidism donors, aged 18 to 65, duration under 2 months. Ineligible for inclusion were patients with other autoimmune diseases, uncontrolled infections, pregnancy or lactation. The source is an adult man with Graves' hyperthyroidism. Sample: peripheral blood or thyroid tissue (not recorded which).

DNA for the CDR3: TGTGCCATCAGTGATATCTATAGCAATCAGCCCCAGTACTTC. As protein: CAISDIYSNQPQYF. The chain couples TRBV10-3 to TRBJ2-5; D not resolved. V was cut by 3 bases and J by 9 bases, with 17 bases left in between. This CDR3 comprises 14 residues. The germline V gene has CDR1 ENHRY and CDR2 SYGVKD.